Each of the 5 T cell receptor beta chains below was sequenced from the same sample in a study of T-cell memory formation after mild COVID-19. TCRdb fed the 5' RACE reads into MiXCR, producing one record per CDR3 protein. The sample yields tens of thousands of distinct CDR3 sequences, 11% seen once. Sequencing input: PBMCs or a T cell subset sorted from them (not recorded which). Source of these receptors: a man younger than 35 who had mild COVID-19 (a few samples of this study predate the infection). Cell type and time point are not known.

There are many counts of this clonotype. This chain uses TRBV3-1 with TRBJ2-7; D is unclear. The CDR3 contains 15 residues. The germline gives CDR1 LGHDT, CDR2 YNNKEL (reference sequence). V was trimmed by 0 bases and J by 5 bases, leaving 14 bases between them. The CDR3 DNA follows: TGTGCCAGCAGCCAAGATCTTGGGCAGGTCCACGAGCAGTACGTC. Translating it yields CASSQDLGQVHEQYV.

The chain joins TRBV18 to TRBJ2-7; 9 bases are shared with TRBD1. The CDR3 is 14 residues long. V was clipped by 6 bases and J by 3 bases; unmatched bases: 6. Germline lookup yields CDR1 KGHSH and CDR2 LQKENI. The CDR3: CASSGTGTRYEQYF. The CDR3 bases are TGTGCCAGCTCTGGGACAGGGACTCGCTACGAGCAGTACTTC.

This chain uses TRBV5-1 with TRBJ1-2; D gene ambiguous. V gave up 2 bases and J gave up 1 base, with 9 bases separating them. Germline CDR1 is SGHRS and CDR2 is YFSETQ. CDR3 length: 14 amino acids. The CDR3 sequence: CASSFRTFNYGYTF. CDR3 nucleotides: TGCGCCAGCAGCTTCCGGACGTTTAACTATGGCTACACCTTC.

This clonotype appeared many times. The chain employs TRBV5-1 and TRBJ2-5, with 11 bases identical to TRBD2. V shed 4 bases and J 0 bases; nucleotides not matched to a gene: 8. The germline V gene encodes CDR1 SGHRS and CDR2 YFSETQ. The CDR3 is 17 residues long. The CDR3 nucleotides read TGCGCCAGCAGCCCGGGATCTAGCGGGGGGTACCAAGAGACCCAGTACTTC. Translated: CASSPGSSGGYQETQYF.

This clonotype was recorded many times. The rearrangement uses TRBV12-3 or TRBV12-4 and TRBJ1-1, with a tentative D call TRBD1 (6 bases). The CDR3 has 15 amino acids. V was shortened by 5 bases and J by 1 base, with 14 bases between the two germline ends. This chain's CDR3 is CASSPLGGRNTEAFF. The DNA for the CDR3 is TGTGCCAGCAGTCCTCTGGGGGGCAGGAACACTGAAGCTTTCTTT.